This T cell receptor (beta chain) was sequenced during a study of T cells in Graves' hyperthyroidism and ophthalmopathy. Study conclusions and caveats: The majority of expanded thyroid clonotypes above 0.001 also appeared in blood. Model-based prediction identified ophthalmopathy a median approximately 6.2 months prior to its onset.

From RNA transcripts, TCR beta CDR3 regions were amplified. The study used the HTBI primer set for a first-round RT-PCR of the TCR CDR3. TCRdb ran MiXCR on the multiplex PCR reads and lists one entry per CDR3 protein. Of approximately 430,000 distinct CDR3 sequences in the sample, 15% to 18% are singletons; the top ten hold around 7%. CDR1 and CDR2 (germline): KGHDR, SFDVKD. CDR3 length: 13 amino acids. V was shortened by 9 bases and J by 0 bases, with 9 bases between the two germline ends. Clinical symptoms, serum thyroxine and TRAb, thyroid ultrasound and orbital computed tomography together formed the diagnostic basis. For this clonotype: Its cognate antigen is unknown.

This clonotype originated in a woman between 18 and 30 years old with Graves' hyperthyroidism. The chain combines TRBV24-1 with TRBJ2-3, with D perhaps TRBD2 (6 bases). The sequenced material came from blood. CDR3 sequence (DNA): TGTGCCACCGGGACTGAGAGCACAGATACGCAGTATTTT. Its protein is CATGTESTDTQYF.